This T cell receptor beta chain was recorded in a study of brain T cells in children with intractable seizures. The CDR3 is 14 amino acids. Per germline, CDR1 KGHSY and CDR2 FQNENV. Trimming shortened V by 4 bases and J by 3 bases, and 10 bases separated the two germline ends. General study results and limits: Patients' HCMV serostatus was unknown; virus specificity rests on CDR3 similarity alone. Absence of clones before surgery may stem from lower sequencing depth.

This clone was observed once. Its antigen remains unknown. Some clones are missing from TCRdb's copy, which holds only in-frame ones; the method was immunoSEQ multiplex PCR. The sample holds around 70,000 clones, about 92% seen once. The sequenced cases were selected for having the highest brain T cell transcript signatures. At least one anti-epileptic drug was given before surgery. The sequence came from a boy less than two years old with tuberous sclerosis and intractable seizures. This specimen was peripheral blood, taken at surgery. The V call is TRBV16, the J call TRBJ1-5; D gene unclear. Written as DNA, the CDR3 is TGTGCCAGCAGCCTCCTTGTAGCCAATCAGCCCCAGCATTTT. Translated: CASSLLVANQPQHF.